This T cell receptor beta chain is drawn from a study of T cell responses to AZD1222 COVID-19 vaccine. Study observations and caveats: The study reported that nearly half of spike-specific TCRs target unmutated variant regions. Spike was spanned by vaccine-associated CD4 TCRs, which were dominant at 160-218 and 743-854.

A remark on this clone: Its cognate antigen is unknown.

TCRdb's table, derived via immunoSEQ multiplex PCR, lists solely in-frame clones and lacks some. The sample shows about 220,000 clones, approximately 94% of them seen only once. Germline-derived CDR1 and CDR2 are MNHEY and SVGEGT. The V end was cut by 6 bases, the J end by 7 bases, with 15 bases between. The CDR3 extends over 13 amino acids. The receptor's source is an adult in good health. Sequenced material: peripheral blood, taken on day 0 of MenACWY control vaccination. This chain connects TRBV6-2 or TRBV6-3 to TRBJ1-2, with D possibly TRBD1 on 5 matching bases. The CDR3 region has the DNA TGTGCCAGCAGCGGGACGATCGGTTTTGGCTACACCTTC. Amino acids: CASSGTIGFGYTF.